These T cell receptor beta chains were read from a single sample in a study of cytomegalovirus exposure and HLA in healthy donors. Some clones are missing from TCRdb's copy, which holds only in-frame ones; the method was immunoSEQ multiplex PCR. The sample contains approximately 90,000 clones, roughly four fifths of which appear only once. Sequencing input: PBMCs. These receptors came from a man aged 25-45 years in good health and CMV-seronegative. The CDR3 runs from the conserved cysteine through the conserved F or W. A D gene is named only where the DNA matches it firmly. Clone size is stated in some rows and not others, as once, few, many or a class when expanded.

TRBV19	TRBJ1-2	NA	NA	TGTGCCAGTAGTATACAGGGGCAGAGCTATGGCTACACCTTC	CASSIQGQSYGYTF
TRBV9	TRBJ1-6	NA	NA	TGTGCCAGCAGCGTAGAACCGAGTTCACCCCTCCACTTT	CASSVEPSSPLHF
TRBV28	TRBJ2-5	NA	once	TGTGCCAGCAATGCCGGGACTCAAGAGACCCAGTACTTC	CASNAGTQETQYF
TRBV11-2	TRBJ2-4	TRBD1	once	TGTGCCAGCAGCTACCCGGACAGGGGGCAGGTGGCCAAAAACATTCAGTACTTC	CASSYPDRGQVAKNIQYF
TRBV11-2	TRBJ1-2	NA	NA	TGTGCCAGCAGCCTAATACCGGGAGCCGATGTTAACTATGGCTACACCTTC	CASSLIPGADVNYGYTF
TRBV19	TRBJ1-5	NA	NA	TGTGCCAGTAGTATCCAGGGTGGAGGGGTTAATCAGCCCCAGCATTTT	CASSIQGGGVNQPQHF
TRBV7-9	TRBJ2-1	TRBD1	NA	TGTGCCAGCAGCATCCCGGGACAGGGTTATGAGCAGTTCTTC	CASSIPGQGYEQFF
TRBV5-8	TRBJ1-2	TRBD1	NA	TGTGCCAGCAGCTTGTCAGGAACAGGGGGCTATGGCTACACCTTC	CASSLSGTGGYGYTF
TRBV4-3	TRBJ1-1	NA	NA	TGCGCCAGCAGCCAAGACCGGGGAGGGAATCTTGAAGCTTTCTTT	CASSQDRGGNLEAFF
TRBV7-9	TRBJ1-2	TRBD1	NA	TGTGCCAGCAGCCCTACAGGGGCTCATCTCGAAGGGGTGGGAGGCTACACCTTC	CASSPTGAHLEGVGGYTF
TRBV11-2	TRBJ2-7	NA	NA	TGTGCCAGCAGCGTAAACTCCGGGGAGCAGTACTTC	CASSVNSGEQYF
TRBV7-6	TRBJ2-3	TRBD1	few	TGTGCCAGCAGCCCCCGGCCAAGGGGACAGGGCACAGATACGCAGTATTTT	CASSPRPRGQGTDTQYF
TRBV5-5	TRBJ2-7	NA	NA	TGTGCCAGCAGCTTGGGAGCTGTATACGAGCAGTACTTC	CASSLGAVYEQYF
TRBV6-1	TRBJ1-6	NA	NA	TGTGCCAGCAGCAGGGTAGAGGATTCACCCCTCCACTTT	CASSRVEDSPLHF
TRBV15	TRBJ1-5	NA	NA	TGTGCCACCAGCAGAGATTTGGCAGGGTACGATCAGCCCCAGCATTTT	CATSRDLAGYDQPQHF
TRBV5-1	TRBJ2-1	NA	few	TGCGCCAGCAGTCAGGGTTTCCCGGCGAATGAGCAGTTCTTC	CASSQGFPANEQFF
TRBV11-2	TRBJ2-1	NA	few	TGTGCCAGCAGCCCCCGCAGTGTTAACAATGAGCAGTTCTTC	CASSPRSVNNEQFF
TRBV10-3	TRBJ1-4	TRBD1	few	TGTGCCATCAGTGGGGACAGGGGTAATGAAAAACTGTTTTTT	CAISGDRGNEKLFF
TRBV19	TRBJ2-1	NA	NA	TGTGCCAGTAGCTACTCCGGGATTCGCTCCTACAATGAGCAGTTCTTC	CASSYSGIRSYNEQFF
TRBV28	TRBJ2-7	NA	NA	TGTGCCAGCAGTTTACCCGGGTACGAGCAGTACTTC	CASSLPGYEQYF
TRBV7-9	TRBJ1-1	NA	NA	TGTGCCAGCAGCTCTAAACAGGGTCTGATGAACACTGAAGCTTTCTTT	CASSSKQGLMNTEAFF
TRBV2	TRBJ2-7	NA	NA	TGTGCCAGCAGTGCTGAGAGCTCCTACGAGCAGTACTTC	CASSAESSYEQYF
TRBV14	TRBJ2-5	NA	NA	TGTGCCAGCAGCCCCAGGACTGGGTGGGGAGAGACCCAGTACTTC	CASSPRTGWGETQYF
TRBV18	TRBJ2-6	TRBD1	NA	TGTGCCAGCTCACCACAAACAGGGGCTGGGGCCAACGTCCTGACTTTC	CASSPQTGAGANVLTF
TRBV30	TRBJ1-3	NA	once	TGTGCCTGGAACGAGGGTATTGGAAACACCATATATTTT	CAWNEGIGNTIYF
TRBV25-1	TRBJ2-1	TRBD2	NA	TGTGCCAGCAGTAGGACTAGCGGGAGTACGGGCGATGAGCAGTTCTTC	CASSRTSGSTGDEQFF
TRBV6-5	TRBJ1-5	TRBD1	NA	TGTGCCAGCCGTGGACAGGGGGACCAGCCCCAGCATTTT	CASRGQGDQPQHF
TRBV14	TRBJ1-1	TRBD1	NA	TGTGCCAGCAGCCAAACCAGGGGGCTGAACACTGAAGCTTTCTTT	CASSQTRGLNTEAFF
TRBV7-8	TRBJ2-1	NA	few	TGTGCCAGCAGCTTAGCGCTGGGGGCGATCCATGAGCAGTTCTTC	CASSLALGAIHEQFF
TRBV6-5	TRBJ1-4	TRBD1	NA	TGTGCCAGCAGTTACTCCGGACAGGGTTATGAAAAACTGTTTTTT	CASSYSGQGYEKLFF
TRBV30	TRBJ2-3	NA	NA	TGTGCCTGGGGTCGGAGCGCAGATACGCAGTATTTT	CAWGRSADTQYF
TRBV30	TRBJ1-1	NA	few	TGTGCCTGGGCCAGAATGAACACTGAAGCTTTCTTT	CAWARMNTEAFF
TRBV18	TRBJ2-2	NA	NA	TGTGCCAGCTCACCACAAGCAATGGACACCGGGGAGCTGTTTTTT	CASSPQAMDTGELFF
TRBV10-1	TRBJ2-2	NA	once	TGCGCCAGCAGTGAAGGAGCGGGCCCGGGTGAGGAGCTGTTTTTT	CASSEGAGPGEELFF
TRBV6-5	TRBJ2-7	TRBD2	NA	TGTGCCAGTTGTAGCGGGAGCTCCTACGAGCAGTACTTC	CASCSGSSYEQYF
TRBV5-8	TRBJ1-4	TRBD1	NA	TGTGCCAGCAGCTTTCGTGGGACAGGAGGGGAAAAACTGTTTTTT	CASSFRGTGGEKLFF
TRBV7-9	TRBJ1-5	NA	few	TGTGCCAGCAGCGACGGAGGGCAGCCCCAGCATTTT	CASSDGGQPQHF
TRBV6-1	TRBJ2-5	NA	NA	TGTGCCAGCAGTGTTATAGAACAAGAGACCCAGTACTTC	CASSVIEQETQYF
TRBV6-6	TRBJ2-7	NA	NA	TGTGCCAGCAGTCAATCCTACGAGCAGTACTTC	CASSQSYEQYF
TRBV19	TRBJ2-5	NA	NA	TGTGCCAGTAGTATCTCCCTTCAAGAGACCCAGTACTTC	CASSISLQETQYF
TRBV19	TRBJ1-5	NA	few	TGTGCCAGTAGTATGTTAACACCTAATCAGCCCCAGCATTTT	CASSMLTPNQPQHF
TRBV7-2	TRBJ1-6	NA	NA	TGTGCCAGCAGCCACTCCAGGGTTGGCTCACCCCTCCACTTT	CASSHSRVGSPLHF